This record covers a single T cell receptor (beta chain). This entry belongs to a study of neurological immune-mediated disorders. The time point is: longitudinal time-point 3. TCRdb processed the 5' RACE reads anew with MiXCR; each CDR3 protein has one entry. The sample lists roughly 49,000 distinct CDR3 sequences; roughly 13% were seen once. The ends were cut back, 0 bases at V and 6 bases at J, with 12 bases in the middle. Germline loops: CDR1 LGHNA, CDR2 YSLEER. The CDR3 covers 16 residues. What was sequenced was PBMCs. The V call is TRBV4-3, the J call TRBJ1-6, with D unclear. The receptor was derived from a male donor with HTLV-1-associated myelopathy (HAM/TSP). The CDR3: CASSQDHKGSNSPLHF. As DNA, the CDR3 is TGCGCCAGCAGCCAAGATCATAAGGGTTCTAATTCACCCCTCCACTTT.